This entry lists 11 T cell receptor delta chains sequenced from one sample in a study of Vδ1+ human thymocytes. Study-level findings and limits: Highly polyclonal TRG and TRD repertoires with Gaussian CDR3 length distributions appeared in thymus.

Their cognate antigens are unknown. Extracted RNA was reverse transcribed into cDNA. The CDR3 regions were amplified by multiplex PCR from V-gene primers to a constant-region primer. TCRdb reapplied CATT to the multiplex PCR reads. The data hold tens of thousands of delta-chain clones, with less than 30% observed a single time. Material for sequencing was Vdelta1+ gamma-delta thymocytes from the thymus. The subset is: FACS-sorted CD3+ TCRalphabeta- TCRVdelta1+ TCRVdelta2- thymocytes. These receptor sequences come from a boy under two years old who had congenital heart surgery.

There are a few counts of this clone. Other DNA sequences in the sample encode the same CDR3. The genes are TRDV1 and TRDJ1; 9 bases are shared with TRDD3. Germline V gene lookup returns CDR1 TSWWSYY and CDR2 QGS. The ends lost 5 bases at V and 0 bases at J; junction bases unmatched: 31. This CDR3 is built from 24 residues. CDR3 sequence: CALGYQTSHDAQKSGGLNTDKLIF. The CDR3 DNA follows: TGTGCTCTTGGGTACCAAACTTCTCACGACGCCCAAAAGTCTGGGGGATTAAACACCGATAAACTCATCTTT.

By frequency in the sample, this clone is medium-sized (0.01 to 0.1%). The chain carries TRDV1 and TRDJ1, with a tentative D call TRDD2 (5 bases). V was cut by 2 bases and J by 3 bases, with 19 bases left in between. The CDR3 loop spans 17 amino acids. The germline CDR1 and CDR2 sequences are TSWWSYY and QGS. The CDR3 sequence: CALGEFVFPYGADKLIF. DNA of the CDR3: TGTGCTCTTGGGGAATTCGTCTTTCCCTACGGGGCCGATAAACTCATCTTT.

Only a few counts were recorded for this clone. The gene calls are TRDV1 and TRDJ1; D is unresolved. This CDR3 is 18 amino acids long. The germline V gene has CDR1 TSWWSYY and CDR2 QGS. With 2 bases removed from V and 0 bases from J, the gap between germline ends came to 19 bases. The CDR3 DNA sequence: TGTGCTCTTGGGGAATCGCTTCACCCTGCCTGGTACACCGATAAACTCATCTTT. Its protein is CALGESLHPAWYTDKLIF.

This clone is categorized as medium-sized. This chain joins TRDV1 and TRDJ1; 8 bases agree with TRDD3. Germline trimming cut 0 bases from V and 0 bases from J; bases unmatched to any gene: 21. The CDR3 is 22 amino acids. The germline CDR1 and CDR2 sequences are TSWWSYY and QGS. In nucleotides, the CDR3 is TGTGCTCTTGGGGAACTAGCCCTAAGAGGGGATACTAAACATGGAGACACCGATAAACTCATCTTT. This translates into CALGELALRGDTKHGDTDKLIF.

Comments on this clone: One end of the junction is discordant with germline, which a read error may explain. The V and J genes are TRDV1 and TRDJ1, with TRDD3 matching over 10 bases. Germline assignment: CDR1 TSWWSYY and CDR2 QGS. CDR3 length: 17 residues. The CDR3 DNA sequence: TGTGCTCTTAGGGAACTAAGGAGGGGGATACGGTCGGCTAAACTCATCTTT. Its protein is CALRELRRGIRSAKLIF.

A note on this clone: A clone one base away is much larger, so this may be a read error. The rearrangement joins TRDV1 to TRDJ1; the match to TRDD3 covers 13 bases. V was clipped by 2 bases and J by 1 base; unmatched bases: 13. From germline, CDR1 is TSWWSYY and CDR2 QGS. The CDR3 extends over 20 amino acids. The CDR3 spells CALGECPCTGGYASTDKLIF. The CDR3 bases are TGTGCTCTTGGGGAATGTCCATGTACTGGGGGATACGCGTCCACCGATAAACTCATCTTT.

This clone has more than one count but fewer than ten. The J gene is TRDJ1, the V gene TRDV1; 11 bases fit TRDD3. V was clipped by 1 base and J by 6 bases; unmatched bases: 13. The CDR3 is made up of 18 amino acids. CDR1 and CDR2 (germline): TSWWSYY, QGS. CDR3 in DNA: TGTGCTCTTGGGGAACCCCTATGGGGGATACGCCGGACAAATAAACTCATCTTT. Amino acid sequence: CALGEPLWGIRRTNKLIF.

With regard to this clone: This sample includes further DNA sequences coding for the same CDR3. The chain is built from TRDV1 and TRDJ1; TRDD3 might be the D (5 bases). Trimming shortened V by 0 bases and J by 0 bases, and 20 bases separated the two germline ends. CDR1 and CDR2 from the germline V gene are TSWWSYY and QGS. This CDR3 is 19 amino acids long. The CDR3 DNA sequence: TGTGCTCTTGGGGAACTAGCGGGTACTGGTGAATCTTACACCGATAAACTCATCTTT. It specifies CALGELAGTGESYTDKLIF.

In its sample, this clone was seen once. A much more abundant neighbour one base away suggests this may be a read error. This chain joins TRDV1 and TRDJ1; D perhaps matches TRDD3 (6 bases). Germline-derived CDR1 and CDR2 are TSWWSYY and QGS. Trimming cost V 5 bases and J 4 bases, with 26 bases left between them. The CDR3 spans 18 residues. The CDR3 loop is CALGKTTKVLGVIDKLIF. As DNA, the CDR3 is TGTGCTCTTGGGAAAACCACTAAAGTACTGGGAGTTATCGATAAACTCATCTTT.

The chain employs TRDV1 and TRDJ1; no firm D call. The V end lost 1 base, the J end lost 11 bases, and 23 bases lay between the germline ends. The CDR3 has 16 residues. Per germline, CDR1 TSWWSYY and CDR2 QGS. CDR3 region: CALGEPGCGRRSYLIF. CDR3 sequence (DNA): TGTGCTCTTGGGGAACCCGGATGTGGGAGACGGTCGTACCTCATCTTT.

Details on this clone: Other DNA sequences in this specimen translate into the identical CDR3. The V call is TRDV1, the J call TRDJ1; no reliable D call. Trimming took off 2 bases at V and 4 bases at J, with 20 bases between the two ends. The CDR3 loop spans 17 amino acids. CDR1 and CDR2 from the germline V gene are TSWWSYY and QGS. This CDR3 reads CALGETPPLTCLDKLIF. DNA of the CDR3: TGTGCTCTTGGGGAAACTCCTCCTCTCACTTGCCTCGATAAACTCATCTTT.